This entry describes one TCR beta chain. The data originate from a study of T cell changes during pregnancy in multiple sclerosis. The V and J ends lost 4 bases and 5 bases, in that order; junction bases with no gene match: 7. Germline V gene data show CDR1 as MGHRA and CDR2 as YSYEKL. This CDR3 has 16 residues. Data came from immunoSEQ multiplex PCR; TCRdb stores just in-frame clones and leaves some out. The sample consists of about 52,000 clones, roughly 92% of them appearing once. The receptor comes from a female donor with multiple sclerosis, enrolled in a pregnancy study. This chain links TRBV4-1 with TRBJ2-7, with 14 bases fitting TRBD2. The source was CD4+ T cells from peripheral blood mononuclear cells, collected before pregnancy. CDR3 protein: CASSPTSGRVGHEQYF. In nucleotides, the CDR3 is TGCGCCAGCAGCCCGACTAGCGGGAGGGTTGGGCACGAGCAGTACTTC.